What follows is one T cell receptor (beta chain) and its context. Its specificity is unknown. The sample comes from a study of cytomegalovirus exposure and HLA in healthy donors. Study-wide findings and caveats: In vitro, three CMV-associated chains proved specific for CMV antigens. Overall, roughly 160 TCR beta chains were annotated as cytomegalovirus-associated. It was reportedly the case that the classifier diagnosed cytomegalovirus status with high specificity and sensitivity.

Sequencing used immunoSEQ multiplex PCR; TCRdb keeps in-frame clones, though not all of them. The table lists roughly 70,000 clones, over 85% of them singletons. V lost 5 bases and J lost 5, with 13 bases in between. Germline-derived CDR1 and CDR2 are SGHNT and YENEEA. The CDR3 loop spans 14 amino acids. Sequenced sample: PBMCs. The chain couples TRBV11-3 to TRBJ2-1; D might be TRBD1 (6 bases). The clonotype originates from a man between 18 and 35 years old in good health and CMV-seropositive. CDR3 region: CASSPEGDHNEQFF. DNA of the CDR3: TGTGCCAGCAGCCCCGAGGGGGACCACAATGAGCAGTTCTTC.